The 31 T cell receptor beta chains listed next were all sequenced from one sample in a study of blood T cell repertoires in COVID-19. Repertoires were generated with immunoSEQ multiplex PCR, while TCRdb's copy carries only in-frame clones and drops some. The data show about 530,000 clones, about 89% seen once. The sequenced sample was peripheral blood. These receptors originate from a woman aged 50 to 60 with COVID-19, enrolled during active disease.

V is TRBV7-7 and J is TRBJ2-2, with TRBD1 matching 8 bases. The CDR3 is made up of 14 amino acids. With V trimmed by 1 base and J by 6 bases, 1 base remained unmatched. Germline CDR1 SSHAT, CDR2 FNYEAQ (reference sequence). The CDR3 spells CASSLGQGPGELFF. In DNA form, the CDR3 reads TGTGCCAGCAGCTTAGGACAGGGGCCCGGGGAGCTGTTTTTT.

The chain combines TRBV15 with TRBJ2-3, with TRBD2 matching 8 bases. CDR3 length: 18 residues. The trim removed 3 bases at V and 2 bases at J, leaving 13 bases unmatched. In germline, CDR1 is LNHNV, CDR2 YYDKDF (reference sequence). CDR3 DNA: TGTGCCACCAGCAGGCCTCGTTTTGAGCGGGGGCCCACAGATACGCAGTATTTT. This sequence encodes CATSRPRFERGPTDTQYF.

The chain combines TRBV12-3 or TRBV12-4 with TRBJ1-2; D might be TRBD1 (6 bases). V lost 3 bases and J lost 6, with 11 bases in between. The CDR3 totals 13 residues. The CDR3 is CASSFGGPDGYTF. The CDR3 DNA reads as TGTGCCAGCAGTTTTGGGGGCCCAGATGGCTACACCTTC.

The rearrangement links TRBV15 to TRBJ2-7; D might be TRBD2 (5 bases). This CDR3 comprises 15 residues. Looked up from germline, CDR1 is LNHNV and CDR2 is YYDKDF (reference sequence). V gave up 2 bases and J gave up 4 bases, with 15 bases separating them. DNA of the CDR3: TGTGCCACCAGCAGAACCCCGGAGGAACTATACGAGCAGTACTTC. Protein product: CATSRTPEELYEQYF. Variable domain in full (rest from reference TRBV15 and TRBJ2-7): DAMVIQNPRYQVTQFGKPVTLSCSQTLNHNVMYWYQQKSSQAPKLLFHYYDKDFNNEADTPDNFQSRRPNTSFCFLDIRSPGLGDTAMYLCATSRTPEELYEQYFGPGTRLTVT.

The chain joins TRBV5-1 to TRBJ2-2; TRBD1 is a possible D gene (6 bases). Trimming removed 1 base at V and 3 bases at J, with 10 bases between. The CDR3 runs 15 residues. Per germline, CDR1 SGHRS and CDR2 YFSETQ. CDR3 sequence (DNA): TGCGCCAGCAGCTTGACAGGGTTGGACACCGGGGAGCTGTTTTTT. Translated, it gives CASSLTGLDTGELFF.

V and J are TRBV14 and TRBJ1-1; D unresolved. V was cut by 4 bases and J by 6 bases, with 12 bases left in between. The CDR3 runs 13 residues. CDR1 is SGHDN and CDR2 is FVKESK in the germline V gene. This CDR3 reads CASSLHRGPEAFF. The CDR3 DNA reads TGTGCCAGCAGCCTGCACCGTGGGCCTGAAGCTTTCTTT.

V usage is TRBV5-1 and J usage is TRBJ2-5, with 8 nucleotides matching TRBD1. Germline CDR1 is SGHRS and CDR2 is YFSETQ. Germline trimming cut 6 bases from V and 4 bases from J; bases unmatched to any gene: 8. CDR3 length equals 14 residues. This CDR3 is CASTTDQGAETQYF. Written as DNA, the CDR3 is TGCGCCAGCACCACTGACCAGGGGGCAGAGACCCAGTACTTC.

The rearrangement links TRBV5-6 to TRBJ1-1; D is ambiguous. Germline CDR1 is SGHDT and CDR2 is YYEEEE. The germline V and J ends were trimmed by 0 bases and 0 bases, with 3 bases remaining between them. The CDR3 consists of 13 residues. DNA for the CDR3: TGTGCCAGCAGCTTGGGGCTGAACACTGAAGCTTTCTTT. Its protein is CASSLGLNTEAFF.

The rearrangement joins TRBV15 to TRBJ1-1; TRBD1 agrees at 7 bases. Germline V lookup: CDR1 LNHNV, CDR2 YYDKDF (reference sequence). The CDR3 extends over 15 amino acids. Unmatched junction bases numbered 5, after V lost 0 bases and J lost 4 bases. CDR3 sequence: CATSRDLRGVTEAFF. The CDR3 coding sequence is TGTGCCACCAGCAGAGATCTCAGGGGGGTCACTGAAGCTTTCTTT.

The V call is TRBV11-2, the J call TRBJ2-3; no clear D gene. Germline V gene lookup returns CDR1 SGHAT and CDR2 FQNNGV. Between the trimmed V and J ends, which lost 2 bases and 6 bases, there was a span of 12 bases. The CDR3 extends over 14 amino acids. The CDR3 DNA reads TGTGCCAGCAGCTTAACCTCAGCGTCTGATACGCAGTATTTT. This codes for CASSLTSASDTQYF.

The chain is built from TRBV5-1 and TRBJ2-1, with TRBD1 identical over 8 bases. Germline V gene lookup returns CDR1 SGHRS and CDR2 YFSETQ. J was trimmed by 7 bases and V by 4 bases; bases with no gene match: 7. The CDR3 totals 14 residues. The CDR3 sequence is CASSLRQGRNEQFF. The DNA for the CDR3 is TGCGCCAGCAGCCTGCGACAGGGGAGGAATGAGCAGTTCTTC.

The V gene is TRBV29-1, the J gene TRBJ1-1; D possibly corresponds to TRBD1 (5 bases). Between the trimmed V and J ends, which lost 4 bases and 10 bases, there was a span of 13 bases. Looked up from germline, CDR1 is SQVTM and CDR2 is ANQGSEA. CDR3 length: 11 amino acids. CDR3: CSVGRNQGAFF. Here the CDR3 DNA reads TGCAGCGTTGGCAGGAACCAGGGAGCTTTCTTT.

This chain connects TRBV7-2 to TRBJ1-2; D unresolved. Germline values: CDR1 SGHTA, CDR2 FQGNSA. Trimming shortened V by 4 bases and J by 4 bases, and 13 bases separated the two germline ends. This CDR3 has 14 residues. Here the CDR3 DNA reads TGTGCCAGCAGCTCCGGAGGGCTGGGCTATGGCTACACCTTC. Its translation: CASSSGGLGYGYTF. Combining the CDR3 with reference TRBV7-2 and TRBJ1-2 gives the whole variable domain GAGVSQSPSNKVTEKGKDVELRCDPISGHTALYWYRQSLGQGLEFLIYFQGNSAPDKSGLPSDRFSAERTGGSVSTLTIQRTQQEDSAVYLCASSSGGLGYGYTFGSGTRLTVV.

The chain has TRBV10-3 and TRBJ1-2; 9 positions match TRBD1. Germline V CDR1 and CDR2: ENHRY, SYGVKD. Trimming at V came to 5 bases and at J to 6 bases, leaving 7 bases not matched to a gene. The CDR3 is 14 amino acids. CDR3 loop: CAISPGQGTHGYTF. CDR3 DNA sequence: TGTGCCATCAGTCCGGGACAGGGAACCCATGGCTACACCTTC.

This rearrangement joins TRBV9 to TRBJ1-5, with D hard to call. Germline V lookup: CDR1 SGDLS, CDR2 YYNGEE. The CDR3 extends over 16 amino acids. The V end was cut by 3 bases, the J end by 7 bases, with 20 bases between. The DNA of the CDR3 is TGTGCCAGCAGCGCCGGCCACGCCGTCCTCGGGCAGCCCCAGCATTTT. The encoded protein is CASSAGHAVLGQPQHF.

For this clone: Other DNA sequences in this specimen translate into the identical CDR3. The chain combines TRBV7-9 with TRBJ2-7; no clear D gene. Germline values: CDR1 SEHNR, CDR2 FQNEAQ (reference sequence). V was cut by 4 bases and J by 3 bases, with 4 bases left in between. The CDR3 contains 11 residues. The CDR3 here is CASSSRYEQYF. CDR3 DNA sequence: TGTGCCAGCAGCTCCCGCTACGAGCAGTACTTC.

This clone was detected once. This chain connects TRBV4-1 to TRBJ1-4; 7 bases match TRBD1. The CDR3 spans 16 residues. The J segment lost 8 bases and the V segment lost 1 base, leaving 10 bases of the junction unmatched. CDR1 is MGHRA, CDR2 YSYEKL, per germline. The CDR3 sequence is CASSQVRTGIYEKLFF. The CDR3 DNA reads TGCGCCAGCAGCCAAGTAAGGACAGGCATATACGAAAAACTGTTTTTT.

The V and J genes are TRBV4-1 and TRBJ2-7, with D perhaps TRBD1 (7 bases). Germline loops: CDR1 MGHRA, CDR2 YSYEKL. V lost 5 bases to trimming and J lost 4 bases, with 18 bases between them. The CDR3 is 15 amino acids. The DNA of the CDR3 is TGCGCCAGCAGCTTCCTGACAGGGAGGACTTACGAGCAGTACTTC. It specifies CASSFLTGRTYEQYF.

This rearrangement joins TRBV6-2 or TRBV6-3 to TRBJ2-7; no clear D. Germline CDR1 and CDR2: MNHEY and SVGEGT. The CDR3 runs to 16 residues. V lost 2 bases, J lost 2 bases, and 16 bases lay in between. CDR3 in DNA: TGTGCCAGCAGTTACCCCCCAGATGGTGGCACCTACGAGCAGTACTTC. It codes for CASSYPPDGGTYEQYF.

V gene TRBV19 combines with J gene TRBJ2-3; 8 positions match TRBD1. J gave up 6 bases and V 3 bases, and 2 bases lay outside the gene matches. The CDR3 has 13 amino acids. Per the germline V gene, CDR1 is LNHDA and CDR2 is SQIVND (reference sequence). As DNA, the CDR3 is TGTGCCAGTAGTATTAGGGACAGGGATACGCAGTATTTT. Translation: CASSIRDRDTQYF.

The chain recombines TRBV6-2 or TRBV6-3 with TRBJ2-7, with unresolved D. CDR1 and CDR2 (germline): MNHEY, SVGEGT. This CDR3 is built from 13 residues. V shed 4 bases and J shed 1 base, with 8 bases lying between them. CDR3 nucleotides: TGTGCCAGCAGTTTTGGCCTTTCCTACGAGCAGTACTTC. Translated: CASSFGLSYEQYF.

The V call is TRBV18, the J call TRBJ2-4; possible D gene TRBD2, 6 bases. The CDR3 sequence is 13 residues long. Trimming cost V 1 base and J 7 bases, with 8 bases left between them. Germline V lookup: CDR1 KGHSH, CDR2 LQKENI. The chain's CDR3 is CASSPRGVNIQYF. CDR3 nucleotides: TGTGCCAGCTCACCACGGGGGGTGAACATTCAGTACTTC. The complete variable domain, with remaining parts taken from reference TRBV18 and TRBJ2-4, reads NAGVMQNPRHLVRRRGQEARLRCSPMKGHSHVYWYRQLPEEGLKFMVYLQKENIIDESGMPKERFSAEFPKEGPSILRIQQVVRGDSAAYFCASSPRGVNIQYFGAGTRLSVL.

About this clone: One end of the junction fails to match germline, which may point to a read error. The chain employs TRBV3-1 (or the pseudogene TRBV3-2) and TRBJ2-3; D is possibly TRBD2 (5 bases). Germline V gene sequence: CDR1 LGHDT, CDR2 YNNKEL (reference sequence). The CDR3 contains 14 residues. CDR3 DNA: TGTGCCAGCAGCAAAGACCCATCGGGGGATACGCAGTATTTT. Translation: CASSKDPSGDTQYF.

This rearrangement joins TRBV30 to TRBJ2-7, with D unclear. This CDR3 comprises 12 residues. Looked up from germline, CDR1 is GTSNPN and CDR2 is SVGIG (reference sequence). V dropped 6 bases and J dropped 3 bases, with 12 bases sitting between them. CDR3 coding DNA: TGTGCCTGCATGGGCAATAACTACGAGCAGTACTTC. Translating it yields CACMGNNYEQYF.

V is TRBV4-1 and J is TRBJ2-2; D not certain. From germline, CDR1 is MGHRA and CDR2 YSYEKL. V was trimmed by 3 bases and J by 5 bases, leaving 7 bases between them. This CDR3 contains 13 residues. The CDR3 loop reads CASSHPGTGELFF. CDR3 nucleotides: TGCGCCAGCAGCCACCCCGGTACCGGGGAGCTGTTTTTT.

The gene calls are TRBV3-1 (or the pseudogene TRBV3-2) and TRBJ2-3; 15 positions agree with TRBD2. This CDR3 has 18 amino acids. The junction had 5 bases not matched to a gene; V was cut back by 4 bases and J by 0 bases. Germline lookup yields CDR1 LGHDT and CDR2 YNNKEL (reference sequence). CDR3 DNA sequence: TGTGCCAGCAGCCGACCGGGGACTAGCGGGGGGAGCACAGATACGCAGTATTTT. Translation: CASSRPGTSGGSTDTQYF.

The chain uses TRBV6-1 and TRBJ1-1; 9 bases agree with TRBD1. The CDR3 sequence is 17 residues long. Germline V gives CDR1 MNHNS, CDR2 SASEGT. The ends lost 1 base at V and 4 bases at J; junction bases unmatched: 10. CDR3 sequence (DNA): TGTGCCAGCAGTGAAGTCCGCTTACAGGGGGCAGGCACTGAAGCTTTCTTT. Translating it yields CASSEVRLQGAGTEAFF.

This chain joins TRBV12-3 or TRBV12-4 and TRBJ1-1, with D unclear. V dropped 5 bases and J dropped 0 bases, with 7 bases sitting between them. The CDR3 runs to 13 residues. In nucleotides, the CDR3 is TGTGCCAGCAGTCCTCAGTTGAACACTGAAGCTTTCTTT. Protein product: CASSPQLNTEAFF.

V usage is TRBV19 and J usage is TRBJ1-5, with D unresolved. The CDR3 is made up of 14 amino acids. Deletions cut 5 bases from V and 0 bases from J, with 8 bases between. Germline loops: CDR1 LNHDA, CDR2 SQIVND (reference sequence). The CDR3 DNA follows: TGTGCCAGTAGTGCCCGGAGTAGCAATCAGCCCCAGCATTTT. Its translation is CASSARSSNQPQHF.

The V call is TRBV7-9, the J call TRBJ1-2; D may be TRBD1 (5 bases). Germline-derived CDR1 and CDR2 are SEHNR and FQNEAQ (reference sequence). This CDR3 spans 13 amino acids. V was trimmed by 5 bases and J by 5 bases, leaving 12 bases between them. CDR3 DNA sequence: TGTGCCAGCAGCCCTCAGGGCTTTTATGGCTACACCTTC. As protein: CASSPQGFYGYTF.

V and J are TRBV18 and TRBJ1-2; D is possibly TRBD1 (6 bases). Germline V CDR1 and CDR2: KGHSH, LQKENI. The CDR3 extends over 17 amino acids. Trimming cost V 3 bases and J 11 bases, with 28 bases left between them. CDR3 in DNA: TGTGCCAGCTCACCGGCCTTCAGGGGTTCGGGGAAACGGGTTTACACCTTC. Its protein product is CASSPAFRGSGKRVYTF.